This TCR beta chain was recorded in a study of cytomegalovirus exposure and HLA in healthy donors. In the PCR, 60 Vbeta and 13 Jbeta primers were used. TCRdb's copy holds only in-frame clones and misses some; the assay was immunoSEQ multiplex PCR. This sample yields roughly 98,000 clones, of which about three fifths are seen a single time; 5.5% belongs to the top ten. The germline V gene has CDR1 MDHEN and CDR2 SYDVKM. This CDR3 has 16 residues. V was shortened by 0 bases and J by 0 bases, with 9 bases between the two germline ends. Sequenced: PBMCs. This TCR was sampled from a woman in her 30s in good health and CMV-seropositive. The rearrangement uses TRBV28 and TRBJ1-5; a possible D gene is TRBD1 (5 bases). The CDR3 sequence: CASSLWTVYSNQPQHF. The CDR3 nucleotides read TGTGCCAGCAGTTTATGGACAGTTTATAGCAATCAGCCCCAGCATTTT.